Listed here are 7 T cell receptor beta chains from one sample, sequenced in a study of T cells in women clearing cervical HPV infection. TCRdb's copy holds only in-frame clones and misses some; the assay was immunoSEQ multiplex PCR. The sample holds tens of thousands of clones. What was sequenced was blood buffy coat. The receptors derive from a woman between 18 and 70 years old with a cervical HPV16 infection that either progressed to CIN3+ or cleared (not recorded which).

A word on this clone: The read terminates 3 residues ahead of where the CDR3 ends, so the germline J gene completes it. The J gene is TRBJ1-6, the V gene TRBV20-1, with 9 bases aligning to TRBD1. The CDR3 contains 15 residues. Trimming removed 3 bases from V and 3 bases from J; junction bases left unmatched: 3. CDR1 is DFQATT and CDR2 is SNEGSKA in the germline V gene (reference sequence). The CDR3 loop is CSARGTGSYNSPLHF. The DNA read from the CDR3 is TGCAGTGCTAGGGGGACAGGGAGCTATAATTCACCC.

The sequenced part of the CDR3 DNA is TGCAGTGCCGACAGGATCTACAATGAG. As protein: CSADRIYNE. In full, the CDR3 is CSADRIYNEQFF. This chain connects TRBV20-1 to TRBJ2-1; the D gene is possibly TRBD1 (6 bases). The missing CDR3 end, 3 residues past where the read stops, is filled in from the germline J gene. V was cut by 6 bases and J by 3 bases, with 9 bases left in between. CDR3 length: 12 amino acids. From germline, CDR1 is DFQATT and CDR2 SNEGSKA (reference sequence).

A note on this clone: The read gets to within 3 residues of the CDR3 end, and the germline J gene fills in the rest. The chain is built from TRBV10-3 and TRBJ2-1, with a weak D call TRBD1 (5 bases). Germline lookup yields CDR1 ENHRY and CDR2 SYGVKD. This CDR3 contains 14 residues. V was trimmed by 4 bases and J by 7 bases, leaving 14 bases between them. Partial CDR3 DNA: TGTGCCATCAGTGGGCAGGGTGAATTAAATGAG. Translated: CAISGQGELNE. The CDR3 reads in full as CAISGQGELNEQFF.

As regards this clone: The DNA ends 3 residues before the CDR3 does, and the rest of the CDR3 is filled in from the germline J gene. The V and J genes are TRBV5-1 and TRBJ2-2; perhaps TRBD1 as D (5 bases). Germline CDR1 SGHRS, CDR2 YFSETQ. Between the trimmed V and J ends, which lost 2 bases and 5 bases, there was a span of 10 bases. The CDR3 sequence is 14 residues long. CDR3 DNA, as far as it was read: TGCGCCAGCAGCTTTAAACAGGAGACCGGGGAG. Amino acids: CASSFKQETGE. The complete CDR3 sequence is CASSFKQETGELFF.

Note on this clone: One end of the junction varies from germline; a read error may be responsible. The read ends 3 residues before the CDR3 terminus; that terminus is restored from the germline J gene. The gene calls are TRBV2 and TRBJ1-3; no reliable D call. CDR3 length: 14 amino acids. Germline CDR1 reads SNHLY; CDR2 reads FYNNEI. The CDR3 bases that were read are TGTGCCAGCACTGAAACGGGTTTGGGAAACACC. Translated, it gives CASTETGLGNT. In full, the CDR3 is CASTETGLGNTIYF.

Notes on this clone: Sequence at one end of the junction differs from germline and may be a read error. The read halts 3 residues ahead of the CDR3 end, with the missing end drawn from the germline J gene. The same CDR3 also results from other DNA sequences found in this sample. The chain carries TRBV6-1 and TRBJ1-3, with TRBD1 matching 8 bases. The CDR3 has 16 residues. The germline V gene encodes CDR1 MNHNS and CDR2 SASEGT. CDR3 protein: CASSEWGQGAGNTIYF. Incomplete CDR3 DNA: TGTGCCAGCAGTGAATGGGGGCAGGGGGCAGGAAACACA.

As to this clone: Read coverage stops 3 residues before the CDR3 terminus; the germline J gene supplies the remainder. The V gene is TRBV2, the J gene TRBJ2-3, with D maybe TRBD2 (6 bases). V was clipped by 7 bases and J by 0 bases, with 11 bases between them. The CDR3 consists of 14 residues. Germline CDR1 SNHLY, CDR2 FYNNEI. CDR3 DNA (partial): TGTGCCAGCAAATCCGGGACTAGCACAGATACG. Translating it yields CASKSGTSTDT. The CDR3 in full is CASKSGTSTDTQYF.